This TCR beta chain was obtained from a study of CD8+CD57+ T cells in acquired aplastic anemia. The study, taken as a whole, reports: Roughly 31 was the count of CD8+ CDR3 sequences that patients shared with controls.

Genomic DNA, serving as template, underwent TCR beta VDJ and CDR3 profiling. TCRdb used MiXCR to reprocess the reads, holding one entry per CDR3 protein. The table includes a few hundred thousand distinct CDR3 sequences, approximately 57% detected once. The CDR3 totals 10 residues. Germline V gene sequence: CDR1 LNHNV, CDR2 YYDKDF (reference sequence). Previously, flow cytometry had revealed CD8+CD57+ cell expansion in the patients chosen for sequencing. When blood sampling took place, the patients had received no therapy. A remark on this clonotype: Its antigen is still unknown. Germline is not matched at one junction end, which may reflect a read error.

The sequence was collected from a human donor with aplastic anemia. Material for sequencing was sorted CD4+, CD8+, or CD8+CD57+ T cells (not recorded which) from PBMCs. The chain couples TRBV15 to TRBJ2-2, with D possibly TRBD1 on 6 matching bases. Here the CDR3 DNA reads TGTACCACCAGGGGAGGGGAGCTGTTTTTT. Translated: CTTRGGELFF.